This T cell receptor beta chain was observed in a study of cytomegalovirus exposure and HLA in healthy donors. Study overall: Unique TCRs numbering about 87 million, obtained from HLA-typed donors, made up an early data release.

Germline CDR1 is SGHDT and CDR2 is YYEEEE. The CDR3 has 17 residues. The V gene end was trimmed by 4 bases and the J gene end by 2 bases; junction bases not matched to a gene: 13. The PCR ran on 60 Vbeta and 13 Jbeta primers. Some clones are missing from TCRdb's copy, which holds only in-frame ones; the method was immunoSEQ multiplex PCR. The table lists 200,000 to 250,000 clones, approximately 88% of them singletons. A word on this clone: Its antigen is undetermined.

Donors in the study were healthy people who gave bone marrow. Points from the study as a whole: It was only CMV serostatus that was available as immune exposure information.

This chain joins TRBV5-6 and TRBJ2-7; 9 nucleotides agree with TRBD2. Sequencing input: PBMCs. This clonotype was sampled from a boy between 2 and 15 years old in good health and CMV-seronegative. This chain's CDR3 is CASSPPTRLAVTYEQYF. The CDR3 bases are TGTGCCAGCAGCCCGCCAACTCGACTAGCGGTTACCTACGAGCAGTACTTC.